A single sample gave rise to the 26 T cell receptor beta chains below, sequenced in a study of PD-1 blockade in classical Hodgkin lymphoma. Sequenced by immunoSEQ multiplex PCR; TCRdb stores in-frame clones only, minus some. The table shows roughly 49,000 clones, with around 89% occurring only once. Documented time point: cycle 4 day 1 (C4D1), after five to seven weeks of nivolumab. Each and every patient relapsed after autologous stem cell transplantation, and patients got differing brentuximab vedotin exposure. The sample here was peripheral blood mononuclear cells (PBMCs), taken before the fourth cycle of nivolumab. The receptors come from a human donor with classical Hodgkin lymphoma.

This clone was detected once. The chain carries TRBV11-2 and TRBJ1-1; TRBD1 might be the D (5 bases). The CDR3 extends over 13 amino acids. V was cut by 3 bases and J by 2 bases, with 7 bases left in between. Germline V lookup: CDR1 SGHAT, CDR2 FQNNGV. CDR3 amino acids: CASSFGGNTEAFF. CDR3 bases: TGTGCCAGCAGCTTTGGGGGAAACACTGAAGCTTTCTTT.

The V call is TRBV4-1, the J call TRBJ2-3; D gene uncertain. Trimming left V 0 bases short and J 2 bases short, with 15 bases between. The germline gives CDR1 MGHRA, CDR2 YSYEKL. The CDR3 loop spans 17 amino acids. CDR3 DNA: TGCGCCAGCAGCCAAGAAGGGTTGGGCGGCTACACAGATACGCAGTATTTT. Residues: CASSQEGLGGYTDTQYF.

The rearrangement uses TRBV27 and TRBJ2-4, with a weak D call TRBD1 (5 bases). Per the germline V gene, CDR1 is MNHEY and CDR2 is SMNVEV (reference sequence). The CDR3 runs to 17 residues. Deletions cut 5 bases from V and 3 bases from J, with 20 bases between. CDR3 sequence reads: CASSPGAPPWGKNIQYF. As DNA, the CDR3 is TGTGCCAGCAGTCCTGGGGCCCCGCCGTGGGGCAAAAACATTCAGTACTTC.

The chain is built from TRBV2 and TRBJ2-5; 9 bases are a match to TRBD1. Germline assignment: CDR1 SNHLY and CDR2 FYNNEI. This CDR3 comprises 15 residues. After removal of 6 bases from V and 4 bases from J, the junction contained 9 bases not matched to a gene. Here the CDR3 DNA reads TGTGCCAGCAGCAAAACAGGGGGCAGGGGAGAGACCCAGTACTTC. Translated, it gives CASSKTGGRGETQYF.

The chain couples TRBV6-1 to TRBJ2-1; D is uncertain. The CDR3 consists of 10 residues. V shed 8 bases and J shed 1 base, with 0 bases lying between them. Germline CDR1 is MNHNS and CDR2 is SASEGT. The CDR3 is CASSYNEQFF. The CDR3 nucleotides are TGTGCCAGCTCCTACAATGAGCAGTTCTTC.

This clone is a singleton in its sample. The chain joins TRBV6-5 to TRBJ1-3; 7 bases map to TRBD1. The CDR3 extends over 16 amino acids. V lost 4 bases to trimming and J lost 0 bases; unmatched junction nucleotides: 6. The germline V gene encodes CDR1 MNHEY and CDR2 SVGAGI. The CDR3 protein is CASSSTGVFSGNTIYF. Here the CDR3 DNA reads TGTGCCAGCAGTTCCACAGGGGTCTTCTCTGGAAACACCATATATTTT.

Only one count was recorded for this clone. This chain links TRBV15 with TRBJ2-1, with D perhaps TRBD1 or TRBD2 (5 bases each). Germline assignment: CDR1 LNHNV and CDR2 YYDKDF (reference sequence). CDR3 length: 17 residues. V gave up 0 bases and J gave up 5 bases, with 17 bases separating them. The CDR3 region is CATSRDVSRDGNNEQFF. Here the CDR3 DNA reads TGTGCCACCAGCAGAGATGTATCTAGGGACGGTAACAATGAGCAGTTCTTC.

The chain links TRBV11-2 to TRBJ2-6, with D tentatively TRBD2 (6 bases). The germline V gene has CDR1 SGHAT and CDR2 FQNNGV. V lost 3 bases, J lost 0 bases, and 9 bases lay in between. The CDR3 extends over 16 amino acids. In DNA, the CDR3 is TGTGCCAGCAGCTTCCTCGGGAGCTCTGGGGCCAACGTCCTGACTTTC. Its protein product is CASSFLGSSGANVLTF.

In its sample, this clone was seen once. This sample also contains other DNA sequences that code for the same CDR3. V gene TRBV5-4 combines with J gene TRBJ2-3; TRBD2 aligns across 9 bases. Per the germline V gene, CDR1 is SGHNT and CDR2 is YYREEE (reference sequence). This CDR3 comprises 16 residues. Trimming cost V 0 bases and J 0 bases; bases outside gene matches: 2. The CDR3 DNA is TGTGCCAGCAGCTTGGGGCTAGCGGGGAGCACAGATACGCAGTATTTT. Translation gives CASSLGLAGSTDTQYF.

The chain links TRBV4-1 to TRBJ1-5; unclear D gene. Trimming shortened V by 0 bases and J by 1 base, and 10 bases separated the two germline ends. The CDR3 length is 16 residues. Germline V gene sequence: CDR1 MGHRA, CDR2 YSYEKL. CDR3 sequence reads: CASSQDSGWSNQPQHF. In nucleotides, the CDR3 is TGCGCCAGCAGCCAAGACTCCGGGTGGAGCAATCAGCCCCAGCATTTT.

The genes are TRBV9 and TRBJ2-4, with TRBD2 matching 7 bases. CDR3 length: 17 amino acids. CDR1 SGDLS and CDR2 YYNGEE come from the germline V gene. V was pared by 0 bases and J by 0 bases, with 6 bases of the junction left unmatched. CDR3 region: CASSVGEAGLAKNIQYF. Here the CDR3 DNA reads TGTGCCAGCAGCGTAGGGGAAGCGGGACTAGCCAAAAACATTCAGTACTTC.

The J gene is TRBJ1-3, the V gene TRBV11-2, with D unresolved. This CDR3 has 14 residues. V shed 2 bases and J shed 4 bases, with 9 bases lying between them. Germline loops: CDR1 SGHAT, CDR2 FQNNGV. Here the CDR3 reads CASSLFASGNTIYF. For the CDR3, the DNA is TGTGCCAGCAGCTTATTCGCTTCAGGAAACACCATATATTTT. Supplemented by reference TRBV11-2 and TRBJ1-3, the full variable domain reads EAGVAQSPRYKIIEKRQSVAFWCNPISGHATLYWYQQILGQGPKLLIQFQNNGVVDDSQLPKDRFSAERLKGVDSTLKIQPAKLEDSAVYLCASSLFASGNTIYFGEGSWLTVV.

The rearrangement joins TRBV27 to TRBJ1-2, with 9 bases that match TRBD1. After removal of 4 bases from V and 2 bases from J, the junction contained 8 bases not matched to a gene. The CDR3 is 16 residues long. Looked up from germline, CDR1 is MNHEY and CDR2 is SMNVEV (reference sequence). CDR3 in amino acids: CASSSRQGDLNYGYTF. DNA for the CDR3: TGTGCCAGCAGTTCTAGACAGGGGGATTTGAACTATGGCTACACCTTC.

J is TRBJ1-5 and V is TRBV4-2, with a tentative D call TRBD1 (6 bases). V was clipped by 8 bases and J by 4 bases, with 15 bases between them. This CDR3 has 14 amino acids. Germline CDR1 LGHNA, CDR2 YNFKEQ. The CDR3 loop reads CASATRGGNQPQHF. CDR3 nucleotide sequence: TGTGCCAGCGCCACTCGAGGGGGGAATCAGCCCCAGCATTTT.

The chain combines TRBV5-6 with TRBJ2-5; D not resolved. V lost 0 bases and J 5 bases, leaving 11 bases between the germline ends. Germline CDR1 reads SGHDT; CDR2 reads YYEEEE. This CDR3 is 14 amino acids long. Written as DNA, the CDR3 is TGTGCCAGCAGCTTGGCCAGTACGAGGGAGACCCAGTACTTC. It codes for CASSLASTRETQYF.

This rearrangement joins TRBV7-9 to TRBJ1-2, with a possible D match to TRBD1 (5 bases). V was cut by 5 bases and J by 1 base, with 14 bases left in between. The CDR3 has 15 amino acids. Looked up from germline, CDR1 is SEHNR and CDR2 is FQNEAQ (reference sequence). CDR3 in amino acids: CASSPGTANNYGYTF. CDR3 sequence (DNA): TGTGCCAGCAGCCCTGGGACGGCTAATAACTATGGCTACACCTTC.

The chain joins TRBV28 to TRBJ2-3, with D perhaps TRBD2 (7 bases). The CDR3 is made up of 14 amino acids. V dropped 8 bases and J dropped 2 bases, with 14 bases sitting between them. CDR1 MDHEN and CDR2 SYDVKM come from the germline V gene. CDR3 region: CASRGGGSTDTQYF. The CDR3 region has the DNA TGTGCCAGCCGCGGCGGGGGCTCCACAGATACGCAGTATTTT.

This clone has only one observation. This chain connects TRBV18 to TRBJ1-3; D might be TRBD1 (6 bases). The V end was cut by 3 bases, the J end by 0 bases, with 9 bases between. This CDR3 is 15 amino acids long. Looked up from germline, CDR1 is KGHSH and CDR2 is LQKENI. Written as DNA, the CDR3 is TGTGCCAGCTCACCTCAGGGGAACTCTGGAAACACCATATATTTT. Protein sequence: CASSPQGNSGNTIYF.

The J gene is TRBJ2-3, the V gene TRBV10-3; 8 nucleotides match TRBD2. This CDR3 is built from 14 residues. The junction had 8 bases not matched to a gene; V was cut back by 8 bases and J by 4 bases. Looked up from germline, CDR1 is ENHRY and CDR2 is SYGVKD. CDR3 in amino acids: CAIQAGERADTQYF. CDR3 DNA sequence: TGTGCCATCCAAGCGGGAGAGCGGGCAGATACGCAGTATTTT.

The rearrangement links TRBV7-9 to TRBJ2-7; no clear D gene. Trimming cost V 2 bases and J 2 bases, with 7 bases left between them. CDR3 size: 13 residues. CDR1 SEHNR and CDR2 FQNEAQ come from the germline V gene (reference sequence). The CDR3 reads CASSLTPPYEQYF. Here the CDR3 DNA reads TGTGCCAGCAGCTTAACCCCCCCCTACGAGCAGTACTTC. The full variable domain, its missing parts supplied by reference TRBV7-9 and TRBJ2-7, is DTGVSQNPRHKITKRGQNVTFRCDPISEHNRLYWYRQTLGQGPEFLTYFQNEAQLEKSRLLSDRFSAERPKGSFSTLEIQRTEQGDSAMYLCASSLTPPYEQYFGPGTRLTVT.

This clone was found a few times. One end of the junction is discordant with germline, which a read error may explain. This chain links TRBV30 with TRBJ1-2; D remains ambiguous. CDR1 GTSNPN and CDR2 SVGIG come from the germline V gene (reference sequence). The CDR3 totals 10 residues. The CDR3 sequence: CAWSIMTKCF. The CDR3 DNA reads TGTGCCTGGAGTATCATGACAAAATGCTTC.

The gene calls are TRBV6-6 and TRBJ2-1; 12 nucleotides match TRBD2. This CDR3 spans 14 amino acids. Per germline, CDR1 MNHNY and CDR2 SVGAGI (reference sequence). The J segment lost 14 bases and the V segment lost 7 bases, leaving 12 bases of the junction unmatched. CDR3 bases: TGTGCCAGCAAACCCCTAGCGGGAGGGTCAGGGGAGTTCTTC. Translating it yields CASKPLAGGSGEFF.

The rearrangement joins TRBV5-1 to TRBJ2-3, with TRBD1 matching 7 bases. V trimming: 2 bases; J trimming: 2 bases; junction bases outside the gene matches: 5. There are 15 residues in the CDR3. CDR1 SGHRS and CDR2 YFSETQ come from the germline V gene. CDR3: CASSLPTGYTDTQYF. CDR3 nucleotide sequence: TGCGCCAGCAGCTTACCGACAGGGTACACAGATACGCAGTATTTT.

This chain links TRBV7-2 with TRBJ2-4, with 9 bases matching TRBD2. With 5 bases clipped from V and 5 bases from J, the junction kept 10 bases outside the gene matches. Per germline, CDR1 SGHTA and CDR2 FQGNSA. CDR3 size: 16 residues. The CDR3 DNA is TGTGCCAGCAGCGCCCGACTAGCGGTCTCCGAAAACATTCAGTACTTC. Translated, it gives CASSARLAVSENIQYF.

This sequence joins TRBV18 and TRBJ1-1; a possible D gene is TRBD1 (6 bases). Trimming removed 3 bases from V and 7 bases from J, with 12 bases in between. This CDR3 contains 13 residues. CDR1 is KGHSH and CDR2 is LQKENI in the germline V gene. The DNA for the CDR3 is TGTGCCAGCTCACCTCCCGACAGGCATGAAGCTTTCTTT. This codes for CASSPPDRHEAFF.

This clone was recorded only once. This sequence joins TRBV6-1 and TRBJ2-7; no firm D call. The CDR3 is 12 residues long. Germline values: CDR1 MNHNS, CDR2 SASEGT. Trimming took off 4 bases at V and 6 bases at J, with 10 bases between the two ends. CDR3 coding DNA: TGTGCCAGCAGTGTTGGGTTTGCCGAGCAGTACTTC. Amino acids: CASSVGFAEQYF.